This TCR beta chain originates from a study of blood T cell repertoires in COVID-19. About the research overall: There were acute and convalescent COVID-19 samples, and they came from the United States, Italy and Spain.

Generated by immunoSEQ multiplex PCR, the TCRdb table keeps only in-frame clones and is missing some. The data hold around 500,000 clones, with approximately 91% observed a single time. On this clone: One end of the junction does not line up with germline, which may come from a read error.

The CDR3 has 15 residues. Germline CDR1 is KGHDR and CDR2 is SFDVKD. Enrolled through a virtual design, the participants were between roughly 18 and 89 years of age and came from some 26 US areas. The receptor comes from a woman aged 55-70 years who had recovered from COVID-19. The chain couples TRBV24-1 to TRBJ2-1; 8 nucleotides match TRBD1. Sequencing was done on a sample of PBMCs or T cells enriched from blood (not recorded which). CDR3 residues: CATSVLTGAYNEQFF. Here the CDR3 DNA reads TGTGCCACCAGTGTTTTGACAGGGGCCTACAATGAGCAGTTCTTC.